What follows are 5 T cell receptor beta chains derived from one specimen sequenced in a study of shared clonotypes between healthy human individuals. Libraries were prepared by immunoSEQ multiplex PCR; TCRdb keeps only in-frame clonotypes and omits some of them. This table holds fewer than 500,000 clones, 60% to 80% found once. The sequenced sample was PBMCs. Receptors were obtained from a woman in her forties in good health. Some clones in this sample may be carry-over from other donors' samples.

The chain recombines TRBV21-1 with TRBJ2-7. TRBV21-1 is recorded as a pseudogene. CDR3 length: 13 residues. CDR3 DNA sequence: TGTGCCAGCAGCACCGGACGGATTTACGAGCAGTACTTC. This gives the protein CASSTGRIYEQYF.

The J gene is TRBJ2-7, the V gene TRBV6-6; a possible D gene is TRBD1 (6 bases). V was pared by 5 bases and J by 2 bases, with 10 bases between. The CDR3 loop spans 13 amino acids. CDR1 MNHNY and CDR2 SVGAGI come from the germline V gene (reference sequence). This CDR3 is CASSQDRPYEQYF. CDR3 sequence (DNA): TGTGCCAGCAGTCAGGACAGACCCTACGAGCAGTACTTC.

Comments on this clone: A much larger clone differs by one base, so this may be a read error. The chain has TRBV5-1 and TRBJ2-5; 10 bases fit TRBD2. Losses at the gene ends were 3 bases for V and 11 bases for J; bases not matched to a gene: 13. The CDR3 is 15 residues long. In germline, CDR1 is SGHRS, CDR2 YFSETQ. This CDR3 is CASSSSTSGPGEQYF. The CDR3, as DNA: TGCGCCAGCAGCTCCTCGACTAGCGGGCCCGGTGAGCAGTACTTC.

This chain links TRBV11-3 with TRBJ2-1, with D perhaps matching TRBD2 (7 bases). Germline CDR1 is SGHNT and CDR2 is YENEEA. The V end was cut by 1 base, the J end by 2 bases, with 9 bases between. The CDR3 covers 15 residues. The DNA for the CDR3 is TGTGCCAGCAGCTTAGGGGGGGGCACCTACAATGAGCAGTTCTTC. Translation gives CASSLGGGTYNEQFF.

The gene calls are TRBV6-5 and TRBJ1-2; 9 nucleotides agree with TRBD1. The CDR3 spans 14 residues. Losses at the gene ends were 1 base for V and 8 bases for J; bases not matched to a gene: 5. In germline, CDR1 is MNHEY, CDR2 SVGAGI. The CDR3 is CASSYLQGAKGYTF. CDR3 coding DNA: TGTGCCAGCAGTTACTTACAGGGGGCAAAAGGCTACACCTTC.